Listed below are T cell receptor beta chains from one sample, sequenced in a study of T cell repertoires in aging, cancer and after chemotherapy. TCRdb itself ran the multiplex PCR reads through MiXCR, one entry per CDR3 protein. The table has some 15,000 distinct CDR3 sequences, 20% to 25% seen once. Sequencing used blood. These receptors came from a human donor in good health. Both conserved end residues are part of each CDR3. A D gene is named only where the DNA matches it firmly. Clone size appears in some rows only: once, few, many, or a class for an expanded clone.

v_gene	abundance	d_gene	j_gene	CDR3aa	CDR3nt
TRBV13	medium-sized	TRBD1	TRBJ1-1	CASSAGTGKTEAFF	TGTGCCAGCAGCGCAGGGACAGGGAAAACTGAAGCTTTCTTT
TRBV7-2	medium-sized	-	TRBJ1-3	CASSLGVTGNTIYF	TGTGCCAGCAGCTTAGGGGTCACTGGAAACACCATATATTTT
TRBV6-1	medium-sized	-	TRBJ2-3	CASRKRVTDTQYF	TGTGCCAGCAGGAAGCGGGTCACAGATACGCAGTATTTT
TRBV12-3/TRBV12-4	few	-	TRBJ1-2	CASSLGLEGGGYTF	TGTGCCAGCAGTTTAGGGCTGGAGGGTGGTGGCTACACCTTC
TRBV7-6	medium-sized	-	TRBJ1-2	CASSLGAGYGYTF	TGTGCCAGCAGCTTAGGGGCGGGATATGGCTACACCTTC
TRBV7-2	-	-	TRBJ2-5	CASSPSGGLLSYRETQYF	TGTGCCAGCAGCCCTAGTGGGGGGCTCCTAAGCTACCGAGAGACCCAGTACTTC
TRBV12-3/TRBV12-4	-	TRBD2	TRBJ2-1	CASSPSLLAGSYNEQFF	TGTGCCAGCAGTCCCTCCCTGCTAGCGGGGAGCTACAATGAGCAGTTCTTC
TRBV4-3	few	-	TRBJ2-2	CASSQDMRAGELFF	TGCGCCAGCAGCCAAGATATGAGGGCCGGGGAGCTGTTTTTT
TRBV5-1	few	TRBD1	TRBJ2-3	CASSWTGVLADTQYF	TGCGCCAGCAGCTGGACAGGGGTTTTGGCAGATACGCAGTATTTT
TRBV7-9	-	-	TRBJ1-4	CASSLDTYEKLFF	TGTGCCAGCAGCTTGGACACTTATGAAAAACTGTTTTTT
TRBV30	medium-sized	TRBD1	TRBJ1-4	CAWSVRKGAGEKLFF	TGTGCCTGGAGTGTACGCAAGGGGGCGGGTGAAAAACTGTTTTTT
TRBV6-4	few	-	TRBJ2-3	CASSDGDASTDTQYF	TGTGCCAGCAGTGACGGTGACGCTAGCACAGATACGCAGTATTTT
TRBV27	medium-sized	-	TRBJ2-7	CASSSGHRLGQYF	TGTGCCAGCAGTTCGGGACATCGGCTAGGGCAGTACTTC
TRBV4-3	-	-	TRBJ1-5	CASSQAGLGQPQHF	TGCGCCAGCAGCCAAGCGGGGTTAGGTCAGCCCCAGCATTTT
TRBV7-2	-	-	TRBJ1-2	CASSLEVVATSYGYTF	TGTGCCAGCAGCTTAGAGGTGGTGGCGACCTCTTATGGCTACACCTTC
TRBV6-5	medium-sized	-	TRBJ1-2	CASRYREGSYGYTF	TGTGCCAGTCGGTACAGGGAGGGGAGCTATGGCTACACCTTC
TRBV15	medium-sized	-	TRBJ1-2	CATRARGLGEDYGYTF	TGTGCCACCAGGGCCCGGGGCCTCGGTGAGGACTATGGCTACACCTTC
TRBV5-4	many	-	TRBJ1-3	CASSPRGGEDTIYF	TGTGCCAGCAGCCCTCGCGGGGGCGAAGACACCATATATTTT
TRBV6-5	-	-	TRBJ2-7	CASSRDTGNWFF	TGTGCCAGCAGCAGGGACACAGGGAATTGGTTCTTC
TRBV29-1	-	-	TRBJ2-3	CSGSRLTTRTDTQYF	TGCAGCGGGTCCAGGTTAACGACACGCACAGATACGCAGTATTTT
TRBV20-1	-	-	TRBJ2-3	CSAEGGTDTQYF	TGCAGTGCTGAGGGGGGCACAGATACGCAGTATTTT
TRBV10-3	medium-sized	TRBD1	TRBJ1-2	CAIFPGQGRGYTF	TGTGCCATCTTCCCGGGACAGGGTCGTGGCTACACCTTC
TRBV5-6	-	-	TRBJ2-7	CASSLAQVGEQYF	TGTGCCAGCAGCTTGGCCCAGGTTGGGGAGCAGTACTTC